This T cell receptor beta chain derives from a study of blood T cell repertoires in COVID-19. Study details: Sample material is recorded as cDNA or gDNA derived from T cells, B-cell-depleted T cells, or PBMCs.

Here immunoSEQ multiplex PCR was the method, and the copy in TCRdb shows in-frame clones only, minus some. The sample consists of roughly 110,000 clones, 84% of them appearing once. CDR1 is SGHTA and CDR2 is FQGNSA in the germline V gene. The CDR3 covers 15 residues. The J segment lost 7 bases and the V segment lost 5 bases, leaving 6 bases of the junction unmatched. The source is a human donor in a cohort sampled during active COVID-19. The sample was peripheral blood. V usage is TRBV7-2 and J usage is TRBJ2-2; 11 bases match TRBD1. The CDR3 protein is CASSMGQGVGGELFF. The CDR3, as DNA: TGTGCCAGCAGCATGGGACAGGGGGTAGGCGGGGAGCTGTTTTTT.